This T cell receptor (beta chain) was recorded in a study of T-cell reconstitution after alpha-beta-depleted transplantation in children. The TCRbeta library incorporated unique molecular identifiers. In TCRdb, the PCR reads were re-called with MiXCR into one record per CDR3 protein. The data show 700,000 to 850,000 distinct CDR3 sequences, 16% seen once. This clonotype was seen more than once but under ten times. This specimen consisted of PBMCs, mostly from graft donor cells, obtained 360 days after TCRalphabeta/CD19-depleted stem cell transplant. The sequence was collected from a male patient between 10 and 17 years old who had a stem cell transplant for acute lymphoblastic leukemia, so the T cells may come from the graft donor.

The CDR3 DNA sequence: TGTGCCAGCAGCTCCGGGACAGGTCCAAAGACCCAGTACTTC. It is translated as CASSSGTGPKTQYF. The V gene is TRBV7-3, the J gene TRBJ2-5; TRBD1 matches 8 bases. This CDR3 is 14 amino acids long. V shed 4 bases, J shed 6 bases, and the junction held 7 bases outside the gene matches. CDR1 and CDR2 (germline): SGHTA, FQGTGA. The full variable domain, rest sourced from reference TRBV7-3 and TRBJ2-5, is GAGVSQTPSNKVTEKGKYVELRCDPISGHTALYWYRQSLGQGPEFLIYFQGTGAADDSGLPNDRFFAVRPEGSVSTLKIQRTERGDSAVYLCASSSGTGPKTQYFGPGTRLLVL.